This entry concerns a single TCR beta chain. V lost 5 bases and J 2 bases, leaving 12 bases between the germline ends. Per germline, CDR1 SGHDN and CDR2 FVKESK. The CDR3 has 14 residues. The data are from a study of OX40 agonist ivuxolimab in advanced cancers. Study-wide context: Ivuxolimab is an agonistic anti-OX40 (CD134) antibody, and patients were treated with it. Three patients had partial responses: one hepatocellular carcinoma, two cutaneous melanoma.

Repertoires were generated with immunoSEQ multiplex PCR, while TCRdb's copy carries only in-frame clones and drops some. The repertoire holds more than 45,000 clones, with around 82% as singletons. The chain combines TRBV14 with TRBJ2-5, with D possibly TRBD1 on 5 matching bases. The receptor was isolated from an adult with an advanced solid tumor such as melanoma, head and neck, liver or kidney cancer. Here the sequenced sample was CD4+ or CD8+ T cells sorted from blood, taken in a trial of the OX40 agonist ivuxolimab. The CDR3 coding sequence is TGTGCCAGCAGCTGGGGCCTTGCTCAAGAGACCCAGTACTTC. Its translation: CASSWGLAQETQYF.